This TCR beta chain originates from a study of OX40 agonist ivuxolimab in advanced cancers. Patients with a history of autoimmune disease or on systemic immunosuppression were excluded. Sequenced by immunoSEQ multiplex PCR; TCRdb stores in-frame clones only, minus some. The data contain tens of thousands of clones, approximately 92% of them singletons. This clonotype was sampled from an adult with an advanced solid tumor such as melanoma, head and neck, liver or kidney cancer. Sequenced material: CD4+ or CD8+ T cells sorted from blood, taken in a trial of the OX40 agonist ivuxolimab.

The CDR3 DNA reads TGTGCCAGCAGCTTCCCCAGGGCCCGGGCCAACGTCCTGACTTTC. It is translated as CASSFPRARANVLTF. This chain uses TRBV7-9 with TRBJ2-6; D is possibly TRBD1 (5 bases). The germline CDR1 and CDR2 sequences are SEHNR and FQNEAQ (reference sequence). Trimming took off 3 bases at V and 5 bases at J, with 11 bases between the two ends. CDR3 length equals 15 residues. The variable domain in full, with the rest retrieved from reference TRBV7-9 and TRBJ2-6, is DTGVSQNPRHKITKRGQNVTFRCDPISEHNRLYWYRQTLGQGPEFLTYFQNEAQLEKSRLLSDRFSAERPKGSFSTLEIQRTEQGDSAMYLCASSFPRARANVLTFGAGSRLTVL.